This T cell receptor beta chain was documented in a study of response to subunit inactivated influenza vaccine. Regarding the study as a whole: The authors offered the suggestion that each seasonal influenza vaccination recruits few new T cells.

This clonotype was observed a handful of times. The antigen is not known. Each CDR3 protein gets one entry after TCRdb re-called the RT-PCR reads with MiXCR. This sample has hundreds of thousands of distinct CDR3 sequences, with around 13% found just once. This CDR3 comprises 13 residues. Trimming cost V 3 bases and J 1 base, with 10 bases left between them. Germline loops: CDR1 DFQATT, CDR2 SNEGSKA (reference sequence). This clonotype originated in a man in his forties or fifties who received an inactivated influenza vaccine. The V and J genes are TRBV20-1 and TRBJ2-7, with D unclear. Sequenced material: PBMCs from blood, taken 14 to 15 days before vaccination. The CDR3 sequence: CSARSTASYEQYF. CDR3 nucleotides: TGCAGTGCTAGGTCGACTGCATCCTACGAGCAGTACTTC.